This T cell receptor (beta chain) was captured in a study of T cell responses to AZD1222 COVID-19 vaccine. Looking at the study overall: Second-dose timings of about 4 or about 12 weeks were pooled.

About this clone: The antigen remains unidentified.

Assay used: immunoSEQ multiplex PCR; TCRdb lists only in-frame clones, some missing. The table has approximately 140,000 clones, just over 90% seen once. Findings of the study overall: White British donors predominated, females outnumbered males, and clonal diversity was possibly underestimated. Among vaccine-associated CD4 TCRs, coverage spanned spike, with dominance at 160-218 and 743-854. In all cases, repertoires were sampled only after the peak T cell response.

Germline loops: CDR1 SGHTA, CDR2 FQGTGA. After removal of 4 bases from V and 10 bases from J, the junction contained 5 bases not matched to a gene. The CDR3 contains 13 residues. The source material was peripheral blood, sampled on day 0 of AZD1222 vaccination. This TCR was sampled from an adult in good health. V and J are TRBV7-3 and TRBJ2-1; 9 nucleotides align to TRBD1. The CDR3 region has the DNA TGTGCCAGCAGCTCCTGGACAGGGGAGGAGCAGTTCTTC. Residues: CASSSWTGEEQFF.